This T cell receptor (beta chain) was recorded in a study of blood T cells in healthy people across ages. General study points: With age, beta diversity per million T cells declined roughly linearly, significantly by about 37. Underestimates were what the diversity estimates from one million T cells were considered to be.

With a J-beta primer mix and a sample-barcoded 5' primer, a second PCR ran about 6 to 11 cycles. TCRdb re-analysed the 5' RACE reads in MiXCR, keeping a single row per CDR3 protein. The sample records approximately 900,000 distinct CDR3 sequences, 25% to 35% being singletons. At least ten counts were recorded for this clonotype. What it recognizes is unknown. J gave up 2 bases and V 3 bases, and 8 bases lay outside the gene matches. This CDR3 has 15 residues. In germline, CDR1 is SGDLS, CDR2 YYNGEE. These sequences were also reported in another study, on T cells of mothers and their children. From that second work: The people who donated were a few healthy Caucasian mothers and their six children. The TCR beta CDR3 read count exceeded 9.5 million for each mother and was several million for each child.

This chain joins TRBV9 and TRBJ2-7; 7 bases fit TRBD1. The clonotype originates from a middle-aged woman in good health. The sequencing sample was made of blood. CDR3 amino acids: CASSAAGTDTYEQYF. Written as DNA, the CDR3 is TGTGCCAGCAGCGCCGCCGGGACAGATACCTACGAGCAGTACTTC.